This passage covers 7 T cell receptor beta chains from one sample sequenced in a study of shared clonotypes between healthy human individuals. Assay used: immunoSEQ multiplex PCR; TCRdb lists only in-frame clones, some missing. The sample holds around 980,000 clones; around 82% are singletons and the top ten take 0.55% to 0.7%. The material sequenced was memory CD4+ T cells from PBMCs. As to subset: CD45RA-negative fraction. The source of these receptors is a man aged 18 to 35 in good health. Some clones in this sample may be carry-over from other donors' samples.

Points on this clone: Other DNA sequences of this sample code for an identical CDR3. This rearrangement joins TRBV11-2 to TRBJ2-3; a possible D gene is TRBD2 (5 bases). The germline V and J ends were trimmed by 2 bases and 6 bases, with 6 bases remaining between them. CDR3 length equals 12 residues. CDR1 SGHAT and CDR2 FQNNGV come from the germline V gene. The CDR3 sequence is CASSLSGDTQYF. CDR3 nucleotides: TGTGCCAGCAGCTTAAGCGGCGATACGCAGTATTTT.

V and J are TRBV7-9 and TRBJ2-1, with D possibly TRBD1 on 5 matching bases. Germline V gives CDR1 SEHNR, CDR2 FQNEAQ (reference sequence). The CDR3 runs 16 residues. With 4 bases removed from V and 5 bases from J, the gap between germline ends came to 18 bases. CDR3 amino acids: CASSYLSRAGNNEQFF. CDR3 coding DNA: TGTGCCAGCAGCTACCTCAGCAGGGCTGGGAACAATGAGCAGTTCTTC.

This sequence joins TRBV19 and TRBJ2-1; 8 positions match TRBD2. Germline trimming cut 8 bases from V and 5 bases from J; bases unmatched to any gene: 8. This CDR3 comprises 14 residues. Germline loops: CDR1 LNHDA, CDR2 SQIVND (reference sequence). The CDR3, as DNA: TGTGCCAGTCAGGAACTAGCGGTTAACAATGAGCAGTTCTTC. Protein sequence: CASQELAVNNEQFF.

V usage is TRBV4-2 and J usage is TRBJ2-2; no firm D call. V lost 0 bases to trimming and J lost 1 base, with 9 bases between them. The germline gives CDR1 LGHNA, CDR2 YNFKEQ. The CDR3 runs 16 residues. The CDR3 nucleotides are TGTGCCAGCAGCCAAGAAGGGCTACAGAACACCGGGGAGCTGTTTTTT. Encoded protein: CASSQEGLQNTGELFF.

This chain connects TRBV27 to TRBJ2-1; TRBD2 aligns across 8 bases. The trim removed 5 bases at V and 8 bases at J, leaving 14 bases unmatched. This CDR3 has 16 residues. Germline values: CDR1 MNHEY, CDR2 SMNVEV (reference sequence). This CDR3 reads CASSPMTAGVTDEQFF. DNA of the CDR3: TGTGCCAGCAGTCCCATGACAGCGGGAGTTACCGATGAGCAGTTCTTC.

The chain recombines TRBV7-9 with TRBJ2-2; D remains unclear. Germline V gene data show CDR1 as SEHNR and CDR2 as FQNEAQ (reference sequence). The CDR3 has 14 residues. The V gene lost 4 bases and the J gene lost 0 bases, with 6 bases spanning the gap. CDR3 residues: CASSYVPNTGELFF. In nucleotides, the CDR3 is TGTGCCAGCAGCTATGTCCCGAACACCGGGGAGCTGTTTTTT.

This clone was detected only a few times. The chain combines TRBV29-1 with TRBJ2-2; the D gene is possibly TRBD1 (6 bases). Germline CDR1 SQVTM, CDR2 ANQGSEA. With 0 bases removed from V and 8 bases from J, the gap between germline ends came to 10 bases. The CDR3 is 13 amino acids. CDR3 nucleotide sequence: TGCAGCGTTGAAGAAAGGGGGTCGGGGGAGCTGTTTTTT. Translating gives CSVEERGSGELFF.